The T cell receptor beta chain described here comes from a study of CD8+ T cells in alopecia areata (dated by TCRdb to between 2018 and 2020). A note on the overall study: The treated patients took part in an open-label pilot trial in which moderate-to-severe alopecia areata was treated with oral tofacitinib at 5 to 10 mg twice daily. Clonality in the scalp was compared among normal scalp (n=4), patchy alopecia areata scalp (n=8), and alopecia totalis/universalis scalp (n=8). RNA came from the PAXgene miRNA kit for fixed scalp, the miRNeasy kit for PBMCs, and the RNeasy kit for mouse skin. In both human patients and the C3H/HeJ mouse model, the study applied high-throughput TCRbeta sequencing to look at T cell clonal expansion in alopecia areata. For the treated patients, the SALT score, which quantifies what percentage of scalp surface area is affected, served as the measure of disease severity. TCRbeta CDR3 regions were amplified by immunoSEQ multiplex PCR with 35 Vbeta forward and 13 Jbeta reverse primers. Biopsies were taken from tofacitinib-treated patients at baseline and again at 4 and 24 weeks into treatment, and several of those patients also had a later scalp biopsy. Human TCRbeta sequencing covered scalp tissue and sorted CD4+ and CD8+ peripheral blood T cells from patchy and totalis/universalis alopecia areata patients and healthy controls. Tofacitinib was administered for 6 to 18 months, and 6 months of follow-up off drug were then conducted to assess delayed response and recurrence.

Study-level results and caveats: Unlike mouse skin, where gammadelta T cells dominate, normal human skin contains resident alphabeta T cells that get sequenced too, which complicates analysis of the scalp TCR repertoire. TCR sequences shared between patients were less clear than in mice, possibly partly because of HLA diversity in the patient population. Because the treated cohort was small and had only one nonresponder, larger studies are needed to examine links between baseline CD8+ expansion and response. Scalp clonality and the number of expanded CD8+ clones among the top 100 scalp clones were significantly decreased by tofacitinib. Higher clonality and more expanded CD8+ clones were observed in lesional scalp than in normal scalp, particularly in alopecia totalis/universalis, a finding suggestive of antigenic drive. During tofacitinib treatment, many expanded lesional clones stuck around in both scalp and blood, and this persistence may partly explain why relapse happens after treatment is stopped.

The protocol used for the library was the immunoSEQ multiplex PCR assay. RNA was extracted from all samples and reverse transcribed into cDNA, which served as template for TCR sequencing. SuperScript III was used to make first-strand cDNA, primed with a 2:1 mix of oligo-dT and random hexamers. A synthetic immune receptor repertoire was used to measure amplification bias, and any remaining bias was corrected computationally. In the source study's methods: Raw reads were preprocessed to remove errors, and CDR3 was defined by IMGT conventions from the conserved cysteine to phenylalanine. To get clonality, Shannon entropy was normalized by log2 of the number of productive unique TCRs and the result was subtracted from 1. Scalp TCRbeta sequences were cross-referenced with sorted blood CD4 and CD8 repertoires so that the CD4 or CD8 identity of scalp clones could be inferred. The source is immuneACCESS, and TCRdb retained only in-frame sequences with V and J called. Part of the clones is not carried over; for the studies checked, unresolved V genes explain less than half of this, and the remainder is unexplained. V, J and clone size are those of that table, while D and trimming were read from the DNA. This sample holds about 210,000 clones; around three fifths were observed only once. 1.6% of the sample goes to the ten largest clones.

From a lookup of the germline V gene, CDR1 and CDR2 are MDHEN and SYDVKM. Its CDR3 holds 14 amino acids, cysteine through phenylalanine. This entry keeps only the CDR3 DNA: 42 bases, framed from base 1. Trimming removed 6 bases from V and 0 bases from J, leaving 11 bases between the germline ends. Points on this clone: Its cognate antigen has yet to be identified. No qualities accompany the bases; no much larger clone lies one base away.

The meaning of the sample's time point label: about four weeks on oral tofacitinib. The sample's treatment or condition, from its label and the paper: oral pan-JAK inhibitor, 5-10 mg twice daily. Lesional scalp punch biopsies and peripheral blood were obtained from alopecia areata patients. PBMCs were isolated by density centrifugation and stained for CD3, CD4 and CD8, after which CD4+ and CD8+ T cells were sorted on a FACSAria. The sequence came from a human donor with alopecia areata. Rearrangement joined TRBV28 to TRBJ1-2, with no D gene named confidently. The input for sequencing was CD4+ T cells sorted from blood, taken at week 4, from a patient treated with tofacitinib. The CDR3 protein sequence reads: CASRPAFSNYGYTF. The nucleotide sequence is given as TGTGCCAGCAGGCCAGCCTTCTCTAACTATGGCTACACCTTC.